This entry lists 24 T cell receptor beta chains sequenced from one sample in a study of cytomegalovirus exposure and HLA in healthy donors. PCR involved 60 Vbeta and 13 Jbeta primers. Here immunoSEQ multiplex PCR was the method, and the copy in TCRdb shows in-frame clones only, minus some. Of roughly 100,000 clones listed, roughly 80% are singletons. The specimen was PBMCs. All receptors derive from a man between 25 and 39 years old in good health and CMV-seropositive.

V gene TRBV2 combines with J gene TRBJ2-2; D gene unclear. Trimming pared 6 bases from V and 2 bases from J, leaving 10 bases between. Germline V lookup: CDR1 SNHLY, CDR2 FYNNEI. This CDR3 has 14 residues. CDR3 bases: TGTGCCAGCAGGGAGACCCCCAACACCGGGGAGCTGTTTTTT. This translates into CASRETPNTGELFF.

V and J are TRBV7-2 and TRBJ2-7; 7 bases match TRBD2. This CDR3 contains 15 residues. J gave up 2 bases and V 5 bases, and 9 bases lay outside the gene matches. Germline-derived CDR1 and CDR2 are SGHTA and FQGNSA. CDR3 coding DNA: TGTGCCAGCAGCCTCGACCCGACTAGCCCCTACGAGCAGTACTTC. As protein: CASSLDPTSPYEQYF.

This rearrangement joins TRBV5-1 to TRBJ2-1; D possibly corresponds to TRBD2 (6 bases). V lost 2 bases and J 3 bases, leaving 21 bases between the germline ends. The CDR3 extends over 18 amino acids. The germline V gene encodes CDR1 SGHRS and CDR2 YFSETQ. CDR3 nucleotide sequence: TGCGCCAGCAGCTTCGCCGGAGGGGTTCAGCGCATCTACAATGAGCAGTTCTTC. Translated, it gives CASSFAGGVQRIYNEQFF.

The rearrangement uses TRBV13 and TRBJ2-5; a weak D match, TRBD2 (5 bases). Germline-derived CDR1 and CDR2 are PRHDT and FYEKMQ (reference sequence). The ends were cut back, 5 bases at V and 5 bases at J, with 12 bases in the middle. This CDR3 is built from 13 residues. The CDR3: CASSTRTYETQYF. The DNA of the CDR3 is TGTGCCAGCAGCACTAGGACGTACGAGACCCAGTACTTC. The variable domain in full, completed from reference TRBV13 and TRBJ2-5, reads AAGVIQSPRHLIKEKRETATLKCYPIPRHDTVYWYQQGPGQDPQFLISFYEKMQSDKGSIPDRFSAQQFSDYHSELNMSSLELGDSALYFCASSTRTYETQYFGPGTRLLVL.

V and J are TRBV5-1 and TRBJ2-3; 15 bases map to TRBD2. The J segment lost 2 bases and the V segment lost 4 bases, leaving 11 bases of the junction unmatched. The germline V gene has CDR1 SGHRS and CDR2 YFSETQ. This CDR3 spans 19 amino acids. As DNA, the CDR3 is TGCGCCAGCAGCGCGGGACTAGCGGGGGGTCACCAACACACAGATACGCAGTATTTT. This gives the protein CASSAGLAGGHQHTDTQYF.

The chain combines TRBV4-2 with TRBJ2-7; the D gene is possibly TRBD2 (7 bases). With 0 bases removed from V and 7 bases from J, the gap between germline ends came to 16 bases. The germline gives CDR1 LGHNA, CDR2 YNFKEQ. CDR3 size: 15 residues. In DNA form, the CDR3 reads TGTGCCAGCAGCCAAGAAGGGGGGGGGATAGAAGAGCAGTACTTC. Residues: CASSQEGGGIEEQYF.

CDR3 region: CASTGSGGDQGTQYF. The CDR3 DNA follows: TGTGCCAGCACTGGTAGCGGGGGGGACCAAGGAACCCAGTACTTC. This chain uses TRBV7-9 with TRBJ2-5; 11 positions match TRBD2. The CDR3 is 15 residues long. The junction had 12 bases not matched to a gene; V was cut back by 7 bases and J by 8 bases. CDR1 is SEHNR, CDR2 FQNEAQ, per germline (reference sequence).

CDR3 loop: CASSLEAGSGELFF. The CDR3 DNA is TGCGCCAGCAGCTTGGAGGCGGGGTCCGGGGAGCTGTTTTTT. The chain couples TRBV5-1 to TRBJ2-2; D perhaps matches TRBD2 (6 bases). The germline V and J ends were trimmed by 0 bases and 6 bases, with 9 bases remaining between them. Germline CDR1 reads SGHRS; CDR2 reads YFSETQ. The CDR3 has 14 amino acids.

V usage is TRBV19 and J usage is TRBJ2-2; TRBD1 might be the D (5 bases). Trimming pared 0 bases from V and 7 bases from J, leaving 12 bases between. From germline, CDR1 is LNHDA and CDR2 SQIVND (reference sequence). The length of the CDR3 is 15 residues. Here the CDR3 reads CASSIDRVYGGELFF. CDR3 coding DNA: TGTGCCAGTAGTATAGACAGGGTTTATGGCGGGGAGCTGTTTTTT.

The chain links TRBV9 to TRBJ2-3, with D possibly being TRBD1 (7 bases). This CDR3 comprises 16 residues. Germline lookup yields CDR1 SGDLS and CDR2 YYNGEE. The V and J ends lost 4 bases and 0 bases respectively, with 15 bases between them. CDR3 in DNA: TGTGCCAGCAGCCCACTGGCAGGGGGGAGCACAGATACGCAGTATTTT. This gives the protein CASSPLAGGSTDTQYF.

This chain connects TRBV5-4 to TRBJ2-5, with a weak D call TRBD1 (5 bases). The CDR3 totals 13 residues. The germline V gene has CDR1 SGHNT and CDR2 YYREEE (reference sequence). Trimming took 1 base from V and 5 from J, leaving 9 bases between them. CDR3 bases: TGTGCCAGCAGCTTGCCAGGGCCGGAGACCCAGTACTTC. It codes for CASSLPGPETQYF.

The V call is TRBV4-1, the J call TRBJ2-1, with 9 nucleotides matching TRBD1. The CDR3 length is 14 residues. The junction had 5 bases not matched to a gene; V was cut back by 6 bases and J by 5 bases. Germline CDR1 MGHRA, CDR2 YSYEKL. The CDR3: CASRPGTGNNEQFF. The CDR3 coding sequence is TGCGCCAGCAGACCCGGGACAGGGAACAATGAGCAGTTCTTC.

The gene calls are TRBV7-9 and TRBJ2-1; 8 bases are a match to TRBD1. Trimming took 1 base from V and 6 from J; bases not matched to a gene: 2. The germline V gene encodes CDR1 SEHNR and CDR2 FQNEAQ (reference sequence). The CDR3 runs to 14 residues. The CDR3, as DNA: TGTGCCAGCAGCTTAGAAACAGGGGGCAATGAGCAGTTCTTC. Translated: CASSLETGGNEQFF.

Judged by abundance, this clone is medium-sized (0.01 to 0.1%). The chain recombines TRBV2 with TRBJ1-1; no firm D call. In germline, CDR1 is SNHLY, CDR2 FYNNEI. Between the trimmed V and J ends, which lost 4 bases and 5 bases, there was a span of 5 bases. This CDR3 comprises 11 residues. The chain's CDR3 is CASSGRTEAFF. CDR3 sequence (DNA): TGTGCCAGCAGTGGTCGTACTGAAGCTTTCTTT.

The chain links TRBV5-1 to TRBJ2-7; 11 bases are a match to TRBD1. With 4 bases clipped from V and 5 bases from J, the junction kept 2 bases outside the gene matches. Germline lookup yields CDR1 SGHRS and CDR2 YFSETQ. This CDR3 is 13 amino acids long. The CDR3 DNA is TGCGCCAGCAGCGAGGGACAGGGGGACGAGCAGTACTTC. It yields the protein CASSEGQGDEQYF.

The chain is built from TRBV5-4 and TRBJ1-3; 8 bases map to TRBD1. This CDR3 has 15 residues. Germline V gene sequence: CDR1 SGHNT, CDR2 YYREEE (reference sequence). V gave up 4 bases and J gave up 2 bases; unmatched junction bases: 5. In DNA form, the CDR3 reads TGTGCCAGCAGCACCAGGGGGCCCGCTGGAAACACCATATATTTT. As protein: CASSTRGPAGNTIYF. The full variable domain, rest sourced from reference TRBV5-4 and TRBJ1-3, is ETGVTQSPTHLIKTRGQQVTLRCSSQSGHNTVSWYQQALGQGPQFIFQYYREEENGRGNFPPRFSGLQFPNYSSELNVNALELDDSALYLCASSTRGPAGNTIYFGEGSWLTVV.

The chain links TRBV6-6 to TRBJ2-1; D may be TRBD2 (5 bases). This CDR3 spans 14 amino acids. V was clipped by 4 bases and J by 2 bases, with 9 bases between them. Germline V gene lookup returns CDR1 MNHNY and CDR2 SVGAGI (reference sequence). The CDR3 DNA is TGTGCCAGCAGTTCGGGGAGTGCCTACAATGAGCAGTTCTTC. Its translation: CASSSGSAYNEQFF.

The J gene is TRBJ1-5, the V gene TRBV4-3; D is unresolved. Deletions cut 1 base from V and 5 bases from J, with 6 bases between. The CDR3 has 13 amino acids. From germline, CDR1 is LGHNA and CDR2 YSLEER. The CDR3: CASSQGRDQPQHF. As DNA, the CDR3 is TGCGCCAGCAGCCAAGGGAGGGATCAGCCCCAGCATTTT.

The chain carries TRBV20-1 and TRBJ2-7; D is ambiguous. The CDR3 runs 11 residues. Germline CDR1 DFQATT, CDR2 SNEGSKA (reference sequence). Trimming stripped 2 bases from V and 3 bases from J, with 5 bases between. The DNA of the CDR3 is TGCAGTGCTAGAACGCGCTACGAGCAGTACTTC. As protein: CSARTRYEQYF.

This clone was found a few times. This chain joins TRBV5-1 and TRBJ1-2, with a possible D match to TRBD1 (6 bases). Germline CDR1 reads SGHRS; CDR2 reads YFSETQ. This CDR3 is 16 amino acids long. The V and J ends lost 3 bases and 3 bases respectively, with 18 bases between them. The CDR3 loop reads CASSSRDTNYDYGYTF. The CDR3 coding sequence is TGCGCCAGCAGCTCCCGGGACACTAATTACGACTATGGCTACACCTTC. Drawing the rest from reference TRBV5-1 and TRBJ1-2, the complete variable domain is KAGVTQTPRYLIKTRGQQVTLSCSPISGHRSVSWYQQTPGQGLQFLFEYFSETQRNKGNFPGRFSGRQFSNSRSEMNVSTLELGDSALYLCASSSRDTNYDYGYTFGSGTRLTVV.

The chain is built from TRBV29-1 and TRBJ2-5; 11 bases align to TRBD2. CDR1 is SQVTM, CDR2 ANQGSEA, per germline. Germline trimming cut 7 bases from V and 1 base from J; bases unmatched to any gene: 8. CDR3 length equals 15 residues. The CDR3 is CSAQPGLAVQETQYF. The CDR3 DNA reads TGCAGCGCTCAACCGGGACTAGCGGTCCAAGAGACCCAGTACTTC.

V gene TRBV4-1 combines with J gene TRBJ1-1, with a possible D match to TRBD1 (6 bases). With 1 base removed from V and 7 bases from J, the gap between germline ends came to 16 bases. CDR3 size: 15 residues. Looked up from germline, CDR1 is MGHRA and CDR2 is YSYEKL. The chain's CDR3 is CASSQGPQGLVEAFF. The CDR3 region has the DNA TGCGCCAGCAGCCAAGGGCCGCAGGGGTTGGTTGAAGCTTTCTTT.

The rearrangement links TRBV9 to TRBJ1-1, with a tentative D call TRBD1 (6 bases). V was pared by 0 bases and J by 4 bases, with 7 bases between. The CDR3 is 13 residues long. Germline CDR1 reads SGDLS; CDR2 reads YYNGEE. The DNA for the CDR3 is TGTGCCAGCAGCGTAGAGACAGGCACTGAAGCTTTCTTT. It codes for CASSVETGTEAFF.

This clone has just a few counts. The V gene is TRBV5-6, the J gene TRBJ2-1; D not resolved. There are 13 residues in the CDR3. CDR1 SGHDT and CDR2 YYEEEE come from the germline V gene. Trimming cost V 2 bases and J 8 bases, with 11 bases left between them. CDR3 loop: CASSFGSRDEQFF. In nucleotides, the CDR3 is TGTGCCAGCAGCTTCGGCTCCCGGGATGAGCAGTTCTTC. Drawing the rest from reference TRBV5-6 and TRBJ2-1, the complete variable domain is DAGVTQSPTHLIKTRGQQVTLRCSPKSGHDTVSWYQQALGQGPQFIFQYYEEEERQRGNFPDRFSGHQFPNYSSELNVNALLLGDSALYLCASSFGSRDEQFFGPGTRLTVL.